This TCR beta chain was captured by sequencing in a study of beta chain features in type 1 diabetes. The CDR3 is 15 residues long. V was pared by 6 bases and J by 5 bases, with 9 bases of the junction left unmatched. Germline V gives CDR1 SEHNR, CDR2 FQNEAQ (reference sequence). In this sample, this clone turned up a few times. Its specificity is not known. Overall study results and limits: Moderate yet significant TCRB CDR3 shortening was seen in Type 1 diabetes patients in all four CD4+ subsets.

cDNA synthesis used the whole RNA isolate, giving expressed TCRB sequences. Measured with immunoSEQ multiplex PCR; TCRdb has only the in-frame clones, and not every one. The table lists around 600,000 clones, around 12% of them singletons. The receptor comes from a man aged 25 to 40 with type 1 diabetes. Sequencing was performed on naive CD4+ T cells from blood. The chain couples TRBV7-9 to TRBJ2-5; the match to TRBD2 covers 10 bases. Written as DNA, the CDR3 is TGTGCCAGCAGTTTCGGACTAGCGGTGGGGGAGACCCAGTACTTC. Its protein is CASSFGLAVGETQYF.